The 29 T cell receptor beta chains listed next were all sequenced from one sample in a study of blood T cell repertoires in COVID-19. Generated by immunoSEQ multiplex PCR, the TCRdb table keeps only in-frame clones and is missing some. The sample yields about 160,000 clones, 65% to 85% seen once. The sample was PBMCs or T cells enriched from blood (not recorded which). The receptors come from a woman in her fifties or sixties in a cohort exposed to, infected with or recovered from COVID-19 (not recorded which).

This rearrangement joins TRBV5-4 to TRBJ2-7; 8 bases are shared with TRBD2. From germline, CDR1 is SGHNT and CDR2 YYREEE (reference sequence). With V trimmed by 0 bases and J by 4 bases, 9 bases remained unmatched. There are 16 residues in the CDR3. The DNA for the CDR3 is TGTGCCAGCAGCTTGGATGCTAGCGGGTATATTTACGAGCAGTACTTC. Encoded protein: CASSLDASGYIYEQYF.

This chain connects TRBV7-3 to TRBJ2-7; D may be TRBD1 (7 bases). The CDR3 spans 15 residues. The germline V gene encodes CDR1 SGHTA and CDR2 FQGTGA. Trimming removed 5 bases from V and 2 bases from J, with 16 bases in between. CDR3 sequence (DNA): TGTGCCAGCAGCGAGGCGGGACAGATGCCCTACGAGCAGTACTTC. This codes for CASSEAGQMPYEQYF.

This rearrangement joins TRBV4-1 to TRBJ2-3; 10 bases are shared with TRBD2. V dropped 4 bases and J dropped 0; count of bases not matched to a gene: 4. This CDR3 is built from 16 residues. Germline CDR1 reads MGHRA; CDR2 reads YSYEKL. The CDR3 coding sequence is TGCGCCAGCAGCCCTCGGACTAGCGGAAGCACAGATACGCAGTATTTT. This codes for CASSPRTSGSTDTQYF.

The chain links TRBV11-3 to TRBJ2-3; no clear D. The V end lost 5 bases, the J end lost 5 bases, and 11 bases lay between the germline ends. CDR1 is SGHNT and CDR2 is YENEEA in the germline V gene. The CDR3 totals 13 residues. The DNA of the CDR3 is TGTGCCAGCAGCCCTTTTCTAGGAGATACGCAGTATTTT. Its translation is CASSPFLGDTQYF.

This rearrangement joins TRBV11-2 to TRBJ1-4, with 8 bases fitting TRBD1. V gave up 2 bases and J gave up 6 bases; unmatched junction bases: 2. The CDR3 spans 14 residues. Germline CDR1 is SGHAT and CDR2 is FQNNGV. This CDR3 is CASSLQGAYEKLFF. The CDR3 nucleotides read TGTGCCAGCAGCTTACAGGGGGCCTATGAAAAACTGTTTTTT.

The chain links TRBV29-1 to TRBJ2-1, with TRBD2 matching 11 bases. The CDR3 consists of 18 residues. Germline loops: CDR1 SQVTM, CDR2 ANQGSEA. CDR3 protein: CSVQGDTFSGRALNEQFF. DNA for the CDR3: TGCAGTGTCCAGGGGGACACCTTTAGCGGGAGGGCCCTTAATGAGCAGTTCTTC.

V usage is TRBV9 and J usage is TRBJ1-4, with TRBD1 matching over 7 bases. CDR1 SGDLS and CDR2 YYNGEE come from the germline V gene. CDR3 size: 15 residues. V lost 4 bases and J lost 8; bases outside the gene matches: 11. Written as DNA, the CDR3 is TGTGCCAGCAGCCCACAGACAGGGCCCGGGGAAAAACTGTTTTTT. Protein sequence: CASSPQTGPGEKLFF.

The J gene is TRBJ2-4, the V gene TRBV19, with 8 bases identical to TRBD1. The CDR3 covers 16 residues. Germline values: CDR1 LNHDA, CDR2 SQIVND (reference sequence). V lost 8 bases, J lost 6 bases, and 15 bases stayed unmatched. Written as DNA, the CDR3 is TGTGCCAGTTCCGGGACAGGTGAATTCTATAGAAACATTCAGTACTTC. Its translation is CASSGTGEFYRNIQYF.

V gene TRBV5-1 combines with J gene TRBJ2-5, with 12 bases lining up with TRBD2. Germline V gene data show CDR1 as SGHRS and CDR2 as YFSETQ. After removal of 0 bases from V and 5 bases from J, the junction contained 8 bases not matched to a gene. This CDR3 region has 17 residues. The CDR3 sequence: CASSLETSGGYGETQYF. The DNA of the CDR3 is TGCGCCAGCAGCTTGGAGACTAGCGGGGGATACGGGGAGACCCAGTACTTC.

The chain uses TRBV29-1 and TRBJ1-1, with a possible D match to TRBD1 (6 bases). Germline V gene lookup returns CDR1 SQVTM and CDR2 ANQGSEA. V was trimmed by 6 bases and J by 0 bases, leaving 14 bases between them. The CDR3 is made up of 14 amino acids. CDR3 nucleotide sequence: TGCAGCGTGAAAGTCGGGGACATGAACACTGAAGCTTTCTTT. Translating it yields CSVKVGDMNTEAFF. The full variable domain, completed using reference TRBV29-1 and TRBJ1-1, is SAVISQKPSRDICQRGTSLTIQCQVDSQVTMMFWYRQQPGQSLTLIATANQGSEATYESGFVIDKFPISRPNLTFSTLTVSNMSPEDSSIYLCSVKVGDMNTEAFFGQGTRLTVV.

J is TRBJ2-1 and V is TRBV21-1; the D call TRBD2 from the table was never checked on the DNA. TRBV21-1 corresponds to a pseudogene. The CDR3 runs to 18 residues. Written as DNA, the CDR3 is TGTGCCAGCAGCAAAGCGCGTGGCGGGAGGCCCCAAAACAATGAGCAGTTCTTC. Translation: CASSKARGGRPQNNEQFF.

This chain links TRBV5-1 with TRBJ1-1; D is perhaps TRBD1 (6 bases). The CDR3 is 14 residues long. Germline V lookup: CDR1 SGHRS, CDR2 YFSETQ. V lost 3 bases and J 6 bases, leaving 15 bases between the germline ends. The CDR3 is CASSSGGPGAEAFF. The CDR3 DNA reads TGCGCCAGCAGCTCGGGGGGGCCAGGCGCTGAAGCTTTCTTT.

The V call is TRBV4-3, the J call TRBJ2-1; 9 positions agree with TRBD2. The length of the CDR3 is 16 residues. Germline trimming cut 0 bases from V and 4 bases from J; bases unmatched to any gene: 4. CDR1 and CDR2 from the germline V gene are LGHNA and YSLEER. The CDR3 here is CASSQEPSGGYNEQFF. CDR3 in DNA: TGCGCCAGCAGCCAAGAACCCAGCGGGGGGTACAATGAGCAGTTCTTC.

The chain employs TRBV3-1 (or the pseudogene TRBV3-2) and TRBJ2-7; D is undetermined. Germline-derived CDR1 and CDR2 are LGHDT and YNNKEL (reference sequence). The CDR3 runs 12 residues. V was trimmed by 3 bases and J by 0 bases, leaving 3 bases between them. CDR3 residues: CASSQASYEQYF. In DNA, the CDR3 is TGTGCCAGCAGCCAGGCCTCCTACGAGCAGTACTTC.

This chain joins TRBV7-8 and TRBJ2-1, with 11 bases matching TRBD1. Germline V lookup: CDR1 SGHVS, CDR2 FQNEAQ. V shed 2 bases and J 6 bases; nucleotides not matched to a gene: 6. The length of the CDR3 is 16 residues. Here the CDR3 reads CASSLRTGGAPNEQFF. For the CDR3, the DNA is TGTGCCAGCAGCTTAAGGACAGGGGGCGCCCCCAATGAGCAGTTCTTC. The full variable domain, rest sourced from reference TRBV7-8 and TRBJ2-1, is GAGVSQSPRYKVAKRGQDVALRCDPISGHVSLFWYQQALGQGPEFLTYFQNEAQLDKSGLPSDRFFAERPEGSVSTLKIQRTQQEDSAVYLCASSLRTGGAPNEQFFGPGTRLTVL.

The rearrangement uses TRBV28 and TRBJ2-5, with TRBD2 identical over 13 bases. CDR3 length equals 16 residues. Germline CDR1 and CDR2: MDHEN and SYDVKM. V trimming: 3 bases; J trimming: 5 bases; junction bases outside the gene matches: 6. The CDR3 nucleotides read TGTGCCAGCAGTTTCGGACTAGCGGGAGTGGGGGAGACCCAGTACTTC. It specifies CASSFGLAGVGETQYF.

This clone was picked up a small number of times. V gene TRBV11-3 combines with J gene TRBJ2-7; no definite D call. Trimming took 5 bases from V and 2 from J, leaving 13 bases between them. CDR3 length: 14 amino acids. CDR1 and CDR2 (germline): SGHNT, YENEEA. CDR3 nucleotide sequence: TGTGCCAGCAGCCTCGGATCGAGCGCCTACGAGCAGTACTTC. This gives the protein CASSLGSSAYEQYF. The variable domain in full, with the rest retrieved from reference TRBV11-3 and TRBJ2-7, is EAGVVQSPRYKIIEKKQPVAFWCNPISGHNTLYWYLQNLGQGPELLIRYENEEAVDDSQLPKDRFSAERLKGVDSTLKIQPAELGDSAVYLCASSLGSSAYEQYFGPGTRLTVT.

DNA of the CDR3: TGTGCCAGCAGCGTAGGACTAGCGGGGGGCTACGAGCAGTACTTC. Amino acid sequence: CASSVGLAGGYEQYF. V is TRBV9 and J is TRBJ2-7; 13 nucleotides align to TRBD2. V lost 0 bases, J lost 3 bases, and 0 bases stayed unmatched. The CDR3 covers 15 residues. Germline assignment: CDR1 SGDLS and CDR2 YYNGEE.

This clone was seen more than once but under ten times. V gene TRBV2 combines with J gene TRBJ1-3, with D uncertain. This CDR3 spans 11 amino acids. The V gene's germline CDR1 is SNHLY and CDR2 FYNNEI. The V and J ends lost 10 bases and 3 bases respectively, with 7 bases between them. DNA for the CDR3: TGTGCCACCGGAGTTGGAAACACCATATATTTT. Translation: CATGVGNTIYF.

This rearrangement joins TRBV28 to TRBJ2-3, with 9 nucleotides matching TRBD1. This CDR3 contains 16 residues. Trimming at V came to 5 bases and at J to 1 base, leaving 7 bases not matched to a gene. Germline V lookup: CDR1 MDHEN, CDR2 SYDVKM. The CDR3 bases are TGTGCCAGCAGTCAACCGGGACAGGGAGGCACAGATACGCAGTATTTT. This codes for CASSQPGQGGTDTQYF.

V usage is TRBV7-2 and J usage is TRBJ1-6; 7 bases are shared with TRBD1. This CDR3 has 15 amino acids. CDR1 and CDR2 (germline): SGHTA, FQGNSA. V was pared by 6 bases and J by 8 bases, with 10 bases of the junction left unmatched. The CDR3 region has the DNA TGTGCCAGCAGTCGCCAGACAGGGCAGGATTCACCCCTCCACTTT. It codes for CASSRQTGQDSPLHF. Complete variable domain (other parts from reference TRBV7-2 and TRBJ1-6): GAGVSQSPSNKVTEKGKDVELRCDPISGHTALYWYRQSLGQGLEFLIYFQGNSAPDKSGLPSDRFSAERTGGSVSTLTIQRTQQEDSAVYLCASSRQTGQDSPLHFGNGTRLTVT.

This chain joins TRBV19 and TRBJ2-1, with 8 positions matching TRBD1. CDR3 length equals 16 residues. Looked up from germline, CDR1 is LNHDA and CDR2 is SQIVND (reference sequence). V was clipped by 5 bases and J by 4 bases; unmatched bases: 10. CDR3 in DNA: TGTGCCAGTAGTCCCGGGACAGGTTGGGGTTACAATGAGCAGTTCTTC. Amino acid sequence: CASSPGTGWGYNEQFF.

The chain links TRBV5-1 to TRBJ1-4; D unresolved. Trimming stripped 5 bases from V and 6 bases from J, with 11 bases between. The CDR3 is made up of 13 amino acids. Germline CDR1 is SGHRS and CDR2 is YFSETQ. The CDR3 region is CASSNQLDEKLFF. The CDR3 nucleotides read TGCGCCAGCAGTAACCAGCTAGATGAAAAACTGTTTTTT.

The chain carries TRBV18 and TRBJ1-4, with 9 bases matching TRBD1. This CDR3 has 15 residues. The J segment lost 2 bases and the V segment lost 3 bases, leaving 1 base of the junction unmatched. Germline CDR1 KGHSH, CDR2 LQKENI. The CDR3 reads CASSPTGGTNEKLFF. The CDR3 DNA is TGTGCCAGCTCACCTACAGGGGGCACTAATGAAAAACTGTTTTTT.

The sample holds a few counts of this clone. The CDR3 DNA is TGTGCCAGCAAACGAGAATCCTACGAGCAGTACTTC. Its protein is CASKRESYEQYF. The chain carries TRBV2 and TRBJ2-7; D gene ambiguous. The V gene lost 7 bases and the J gene lost 1 base, with 8 bases spanning the gap. CDR1 SNHLY and CDR2 FYNNEI come from the germline V gene. The CDR3 length is 12 residues.

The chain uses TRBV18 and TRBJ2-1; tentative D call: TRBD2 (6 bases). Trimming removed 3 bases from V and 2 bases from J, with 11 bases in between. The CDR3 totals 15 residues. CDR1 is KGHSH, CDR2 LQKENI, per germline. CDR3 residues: CASSPEGTPYNEQFF. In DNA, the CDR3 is TGTGCCAGCTCACCGGAGGGCACCCCCTACAATGAGCAGTTCTTC. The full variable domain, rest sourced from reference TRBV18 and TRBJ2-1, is NAGVMQNPRHLVRRRGQEARLRCSPMKGHSHVYWYRQLPEEGLKFMVYLQKENIIDESGMPKERFSAEFPKEGPSILRIQQVVRGDSAAYFCASSPEGTPYNEQFFGPGTRLTVL.

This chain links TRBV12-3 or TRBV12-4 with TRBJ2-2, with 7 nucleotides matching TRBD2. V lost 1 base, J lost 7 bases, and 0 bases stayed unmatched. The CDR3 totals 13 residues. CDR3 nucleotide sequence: TGTGCCAGCAGTTTAGGCGGGGGCGGGGAGCTGTTTTTT. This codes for CASSLGGGGELFF.

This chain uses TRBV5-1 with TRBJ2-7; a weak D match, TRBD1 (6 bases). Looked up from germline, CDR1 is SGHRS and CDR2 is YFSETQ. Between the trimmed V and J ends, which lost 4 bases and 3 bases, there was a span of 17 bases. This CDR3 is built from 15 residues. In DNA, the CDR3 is TGCGCCAGCAGCCCACAGGGAGATGTCGGCTACGAGCAGTACTTC. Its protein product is CASSPQGDVGYEQYF.

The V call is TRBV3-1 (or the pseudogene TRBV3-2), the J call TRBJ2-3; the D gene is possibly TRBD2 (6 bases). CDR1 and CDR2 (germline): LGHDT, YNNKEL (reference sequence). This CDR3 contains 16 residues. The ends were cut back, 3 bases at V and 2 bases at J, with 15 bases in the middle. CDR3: CASSHFTGVHTDTQYF. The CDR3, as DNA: TGTGCCAGCAGCCATTTTACGGGGGTCCACACAGATACGCAGTATTTT.